These 28 T cell receptor beta chains share one sample of origin, sequenced in a study of CD8+ T cells in alopecia areata. Extracted RNA was reverse transcribed into cDNA, the sequencing template. Here immunoSEQ multiplex PCR was the method, and the copy in TCRdb shows in-frame clones only, minus some. The table has around 70,000 clones, around 30% seen once. Treatment noted: oral pan-JAK inhibitor, 5-10 mg twice daily. This sample comprised CD8+ T cells sorted from blood, obtained at week 4, from a patient treated with tofacitinib. These receptors all come from a human donor with alopecia areata.

This chain connects TRBV7-9 to TRBJ2-1, with 16 bases matching TRBD2. Trimming took 4 bases from V and 7 from J; bases not matched to a gene: 4. Germline assignment: CDR1 SEHNR and CDR2 FQNEAQ (reference sequence). This CDR3 region has 16 residues. In nucleotides, the CDR3 is TGTGCCAGCAGCTCCGGGACTAGCGGGAGGGGGAATGAGCAGTTCTTC. It encodes CASSSGTSGRGNEQFF.

This clone was seen a handful of times. V and J are TRBV7-2 and TRBJ2-5; 10 bases line up with TRBD2. After removal of 3 bases from V and 4 bases from J, the junction contained 14 bases not matched to a gene. CDR3 length: 18 amino acids. Germline lookup yields CDR1 SGHTA and CDR2 FQGNSA. The CDR3 is CASSLRTSGTWGTETQYF. The CDR3 DNA reads TGTGCCAGCAGCTTGAGGACTAGCGGCACTTGGGGGACAGAGACCCAGTACTTC.

There are a few counts of this clone. The V and J genes are TRBV29-1 and TRBJ2-7; a weak D match, TRBD2 (5 bases). Trimming removed 2 bases at V and 1 base at J, with 6 bases between. Germline V gives CDR1 SQVTM, CDR2 ANQGSEA. The CDR3 is 12 residues long. The CDR3 sequence: CSVETRSYEQYF. The CDR3 bases are TGCAGCGTTGAAACTAGATCCTACGAGCAGTACTTC.

This clone has just a few counts. The chain links TRBV29-1 to TRBJ2-5; TRBD2 might be the D (5 bases). CDR1 is SQVTM, CDR2 ANQGSEA, per germline. The V and J ends lost 3 bases and 5 bases respectively, with 13 bases between them. The CDR3 is 13 residues long. The CDR3 DNA is TGCAGCGTTGAGGTGGGAGCGTATGAGACCCAGTACTTC. This sequence encodes CSVEVGAYETQYF.

This clone has more than one count but fewer than ten. The chain carries TRBV29-1 and TRBJ1-2, with 10 bases fitting TRBD1. This CDR3 is 15 amino acids long. Germline-derived CDR1 and CDR2 are SQVTM and ANQGSEA. Trimming at V came to 4 bases and at J to 3 bases, leaving 8 bases not matched to a gene. The CDR3 DNA sequence: TGCAGCGTTGTCAACCGGGACAGGGGATACTATGGCTACACCTTC. Translating it yields CSVVNRDRGYYGYTF.

The chain has TRBV4-1 and TRBJ2-3; maybe TRBD2 (6 bases). The germline V and J ends were trimmed by 5 bases and 11 bases, with 17 bases remaining between them. The CDR3 spans 13 residues. Germline CDR1 MGHRA, CDR2 YSYEKL. CDR3 loop: CASSWGGTMEQYF. The CDR3 DNA reads as TGCGCCAGCAGCTGGGGAGGAACCATGGAGCAGTATTTT.

This chain uses TRBV4-1 with TRBJ2-3; D may be TRBD2 (6 bases). Trimming left V 5 bases short and J 5 bases short, with 8 bases between. The CDR3 has 12 residues. The V gene's germline CDR1 is MGHRA and CDR2 YSYEKL. The CDR3 spells CASSRAGDTQYF. The CDR3 bases are TGCGCCAGCAGCAGAGCGGGAGATACGCAGTATTTT.

In this sample, this clone turned up a few times. The rearrangement links TRBV6-6 to TRBJ1-4; 7 bases match TRBD1. The CDR3 totals 15 residues. CDR1 and CDR2 (germline): MNHNY, SVGAGI (reference sequence). V trimming: 5 bases; J trimming: 5 bases; junction bases outside the gene matches: 8. In DNA form, the CDR3 reads TGTGCCAGCAGTAACCGGGACAGAATCAATGAAAAACTGTTTTTT. This sequence encodes CASSNRDRINEKLFF.

The chain joins TRBV27 to TRBJ1-5; tentatively, D is TRBD1 (6 bases). The CDR3 runs 15 residues. Germline V gene sequence: CDR1 MNHEY, CDR2 SMNVEV (reference sequence). Trimming pared 5 bases from V and 7 bases from J, leaving 18 bases between. CDR3 protein: CASSLLGGPQQPQHF. CDR3 nucleotides: TGTGCCAGCAGTCTATTAGGGGGACCCCAGCAGCCCCAGCATTTT.

This clone has a handful of counts. This chain uses TRBV4-3 with TRBJ2-5; 7 nucleotides agree with TRBD2. Germline V gene lookup returns CDR1 LGHNA and CDR2 YSLEER. The CDR3 length is 16 residues. J was trimmed by 1 base and V by 3 bases; bases with no gene match: 8. The CDR3 coding sequence is TGCGCCAGCAGCCAGACCAGCGGGGATCCCCAAGAGACCCAGTACTTC. Protein sequence: CASSQTSGDPQETQYF.

This clone was detected a few times. This chain joins TRBV29-1 and TRBJ1-1; D possibly corresponds to TRBD1 (6 bases). The CDR3 runs to 13 residues. The ends were cut back, 6 bases at V and 2 bases at J, with 13 bases in the middle. Germline CDR1 and CDR2: SQVTM and ANQGSEA. The CDR3 DNA reads as TGCAGCGTACAGACAGGACCTAACACTGAAGCTTTCTTT. Translation gives CSVQTGPNTEAFF.

This chain connects TRBV27 to TRBJ2-3; 9 bases agree with TRBD2. Germline lookup yields CDR1 MNHEY and CDR2 SMNVEV (reference sequence). J lost 9 bases, V lost 5 bases, and 9 bases had no gene match. This CDR3 has 14 amino acids. In DNA form, the CDR3 reads TGTGCCAGCAGTGGTGAGGCGGGAGGGACCACGCAGTATTTT. Residues: CASSGEAGGTTQYF.

This clone was detected a few times. CDR3 loop: CSVETRRGQGYEQYF. The CDR3 coding sequence is TGCAGCGTTGAAACGAGGAGGGGACAGGGCTACGAGCAGTACTTC. This chain uses TRBV29-1 with TRBJ2-7; 9 positions match TRBD1. V was clipped by 2 bases and J by 3 bases; unmatched bases: 8. Germline V gives CDR1 SQVTM, CDR2 ANQGSEA. The CDR3 length is 15 residues.

This clone was picked up a small number of times. The CDR3 reads CASSSGTGGYNEQFF. In DNA form, the CDR3 reads TGTGCCAGCAGTTCCGGGACAGGGGGCTACAATGAGCAGTTCTTC. The chain carries TRBV28 and TRBJ2-1, with TRBD1 identical over 11 bases. V lost 4 bases, J lost 3 bases, and 2 bases stayed unmatched. There are 15 residues in the CDR3. CDR1 is MDHEN and CDR2 is SYDVKM in the germline V gene.

This chain uses TRBV25-1 with TRBJ2-1; 8 bases fit TRBD2. Trimming took 4 bases from V and 4 from J; bases not matched to a gene: 6. Germline assignment: CDR1 MGHDK and CDR2 SYGVNS. This CDR3 comprises 15 residues. The CDR3 region is CASSVSGSGYNEQFF. The CDR3 nucleotides read TGTGCCAGCAGTGTAAGCGGGAGTGGTTACAATGAGCAGTTCTTC.

In this sample, this clone turned up a few times. The J gene is TRBJ1-4, the V gene TRBV13; D call uncertain. V was trimmed by 5 bases and J by 0 bases, leaving 13 bases between them. CDR1 PRHDT and CDR2 FYEKMQ come from the germline V gene (reference sequence). The CDR3 is 16 residues long. Written as DNA, the CDR3 is TGTGCCAGCAGCCTCCGGACGGATGCAACTAATGAAAAACTGTTTTTT. It codes for CASSLRTDATNEKLFF.

The chain recombines TRBV15 with TRBJ2-2; 7 nucleotides align to TRBD2. This CDR3 region has 18 residues. J was trimmed by 6 bases and V by 4 bases; bases with no gene match: 17. Germline-derived CDR1 and CDR2 are LNHNV and YYDKDF (reference sequence). CDR3 loop: CATSTHGTAGVWPGELFF. CDR3 nucleotide sequence: TGTGCCACCAGCACTCACGGAACGGCGGGAGTTTGGCCCGGGGAGCTGTTTTTT. Full variable domain (missing parts from reference TRBV15 and TRBJ2-2): DAMVIQNPRYQVTQFGKPVTLSCSQTLNHNVMYWYQQKSSQAPKLLFHYYDKDFNNEADTPDNFQSRRPNTSFCFLDIRSPGLGDTAMYLCATSTHGTAGVWPGELFFGEGSRLTVL.

This clone was observed a handful of times. The rearrangement links TRBV7-9 to TRBJ1-1, with TRBD1 as a possible D gene (6 bases). The CDR3 sequence is 15 residues long. Trimming left V 1 base short and J 0 bases short, with 9 bases between. Germline V CDR1 and CDR2: SEHNR, FQNEAQ (reference sequence). In nucleotides, the CDR3 is TGTGCCAGCAGCTTAGGGGGGCAAATGAACACTGAAGCTTTCTTT. Residues: CASSLGGQMNTEAFF.

This clone occurred a few times. This chain uses TRBV7-2 with TRBJ2-7; D not resolved. Trimming removed 4 bases at V and 3 bases at J, with 10 bases between. Germline V gene data show CDR1 as SGHTA and CDR2 as FQGNSA. This CDR3 spans 13 amino acids. Here the CDR3 DNA reads TGTGCCAGCAGCTATAGTAGGGACTACGAGCAGTACTTC. Translated, it gives CASSYSRDYEQYF. Full variable domain (missing parts from reference TRBV7-2 and TRBJ2-7): GAGVSQSPSNKVTEKGKDVELRCDPISGHTALYWYRQSLGQGLEFLIYFQGNSAPDKSGLPSDRFSAERTGGSVSTLTIQRTQQEDSAVYLCASSYSRDYEQYFGPGTRLTVT.

This clone appeared many times. The rearrangement links TRBV27 to TRBJ2-7; no reliable D call. This CDR3 has 14 residues. The V gene lost 6 bases and the J gene lost 2 bases, with 14 bases spanning the gap. Germline V gene sequence: CDR1 MNHEY, CDR2 SMNVEV (reference sequence). The CDR3 DNA reads TGTGCCAGCAGCCCTGGCCAGCGACCCTACGAGCAGTACTTC. This gives the protein CASSPGQRPYEQYF.

V and J are TRBV30 and TRBJ2-1, with D unclear. V was cut by 0 bases and J by 1 base, with 10 bases left in between. Germline CDR1 reads GTSNPN; CDR2 reads SVGIG (reference sequence). This CDR3 is 15 amino acids long. The CDR3 DNA reads TGTGCCTGGAGTGTACGTGGGCTGTCCTACAATGAGCAGTTCTTC. Translating gives CAWSVRGLSYNEQFF.

This sequence joins TRBV7-9 and TRBJ2-3, with 7 positions matching TRBD2. Germline trimming cut 5 bases from V and 0 bases from J; bases unmatched to any gene: 11. The CDR3 loop spans 17 amino acids. Germline CDR1 and CDR2: SEHNR and FQNEAQ (reference sequence). The CDR3 spells CASSQPQSGTSTDTQYF. The CDR3 DNA is TGTGCCAGCAGCCAACCCCAAAGCGGGACCAGCACAGATACGCAGTATTTT. The complete variable domain, with remaining parts taken from reference TRBV7-9 and TRBJ2-3, reads DTGVSQNPRHKITKRGQNVTFRCDPISEHNRLYWYRQTLGQGPEFLTYFQNEAQLEKSRLLSDRFSAERPKGSFSTLEIQRTEQGDSAMYLCASSQPQSGTSTDTQYFGPGTRLTVL.

V is TRBV4-2 and J is TRBJ2-4, with D perhaps matching TRBD2 (6 bases). The CDR3 contains 16 residues. Germline CDR1 is LGHNA and CDR2 is YNFKEQ. Trimming removed 0 bases from V and 0 bases from J, with 9 bases in between. The CDR3 reads CASSQEVAEAKNIQYF. In DNA, the CDR3 is TGTGCCAGCAGCCAAGAGGTAGCGGAAGCCAAAAACATTCAGTACTTC.

The genes are TRBV9 and TRBJ2-5; D remains ambiguous. The CDR3 loop spans 13 amino acids. V shed 0 bases and J shed 2 bases, with 5 bases lying between them. CDR1 and CDR2 (germline): SGDLS, YYNGEE. In nucleotides, the CDR3 is TGTGCCAGCAGCGTAGACAGTCAAGAGACCCAGTACTTC. Its protein product is CASSVDSQETQYF.

Only a few counts were recorded for this clone. V usage is TRBV10-3 and J usage is TRBJ2-5, with D unclear. This CDR3 is 18 amino acids long. Deletions cut 3 bases from V and 4 bases from J, with 24 bases between. Germline CDR1 ENHRY, CDR2 SYGVKD. The CDR3 nucleotides are TGTGCCATCAGTGATCCCCCCGACCGCACGGAGCCCAGAGAGACCCAGTACTTC. Translating gives CAISDPPDRTEPRETQYF.

The V and J genes are TRBV7-9 and TRBJ1-2, with TRBD1 as a possible D gene (5 bases). Per the germline V gene, CDR1 is SEHNR and CDR2 is FQNEAQ (reference sequence). The CDR3 runs to 15 residues. V was clipped by 0 bases and J by 7 bases, with 15 bases between them. The CDR3 loop reads CASSLASEGTLGYTF. DNA for the CDR3: TGTGCCAGCAGCTTAGCTTCGGAGGGGACGCTTGGCTACACCTTC.

V is TRBV27 and J is TRBJ2-1; D ambiguous. The V gene lost 0 bases and the J gene lost 6 bases, with 9 bases spanning the gap. The V gene's germline CDR1 is MNHEY and CDR2 SMNVEV (reference sequence). This CDR3 has 14 residues. Written as DNA, the CDR3 is TGTGCCAGCAGTTTATCTTATCCCCCCAATGAGCAGTTCTTC. Translated, it gives CASSLSYPPNEQFF.

V is TRBV30 and J is TRBJ2-5; D unclear. Germline loops: CDR1 GTSNPN, CDR2 SVGIG (reference sequence). The CDR3 has 14 residues. The germline V and J ends were trimmed by 1 base and 5 bases, with 14 bases remaining between them. CDR3 sequence (DNA): TGTGCCTGGAGTGGGAGACCAGGATTGGAGACCCAGTACTTC. It specifies CAWSGRPGLETQYF.